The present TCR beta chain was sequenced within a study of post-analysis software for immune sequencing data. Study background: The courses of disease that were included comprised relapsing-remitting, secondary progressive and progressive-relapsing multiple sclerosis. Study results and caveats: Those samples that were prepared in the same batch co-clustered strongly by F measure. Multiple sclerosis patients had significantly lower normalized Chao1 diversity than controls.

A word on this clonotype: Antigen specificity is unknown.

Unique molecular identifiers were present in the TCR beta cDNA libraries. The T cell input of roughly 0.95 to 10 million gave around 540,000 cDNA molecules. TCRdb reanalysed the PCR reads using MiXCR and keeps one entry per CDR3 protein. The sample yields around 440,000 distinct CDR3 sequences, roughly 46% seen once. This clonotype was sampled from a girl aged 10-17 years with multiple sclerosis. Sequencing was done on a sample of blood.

The CDR3 sequence is CASSQEGAGLSNEQFF. The CDR3 DNA reads as TGTGCCAGCAGCCAAGAGGGAGCAGGCCTGTCCAATGAGCAGTTCTTC. This rearrangement joins TRBV3-1 to TRBJ2-1, with TRBD2 as a possible D gene (5 bases). Germline CDR1 LGHDT, CDR2 YNNKEL (reference sequence). The CDR3 spans 16 residues. The germline V and J ends were trimmed by 0 bases and 6 bases, with 15 bases remaining between them.